The rows below give T cell receptor beta chains drawn from one sample of a study of shared clonotypes between healthy human individuals. Measured with immunoSEQ multiplex PCR; TCRdb has only the in-frame clones, and not every one. Among 2 million to 3 million clones listed, 90% to 95% were seen once. Material: naive CD4+ T cells sorted from blood. All receptors derive from a man aged 18 to 29 in good health. The CDR3 runs from the conserved cysteine through the conserved F or W. D genes are given only for firm matches. Only part of the rows carry a size: once, few, many, or a class if the clone is expanded.

TRBV5-4	once	-	TRBJ1-2	TGTGCCAGCAGCGTTGACACCTCTTATGGCTACACCTTC	CASSVDTSYGYTF
TRBV5-1	-	TRBD1	TRBJ1-6	TGCGCCAGCAGCCGCGAGGGGGCTCATTCACCCCTCCACTTT	CASSREGAHSPLHF
TRBV11-2	-	-	TRBJ1-2	TGTGCCAGCAGCTTAGCGGGTTACGGCTATGGCTACACCTTC	CASSLAGYGYGYTF
TRBV4-1	-	-	TRBJ2-1	TGCGCCAGCAGCCAAGAGGTGGGGGGGGCGTACAATGAGCAGTTCTTC	CASSQEVGGAYNEQFF
TRBV30	few	-	TRBJ1-4	TGTGCCTGGAGTCCCCCTGGCAGGACTAATGAAAAACTGTTTTTT	CAWSPPGRTNEKLFF
TRBV9	-	TRBD1	TRBJ1-1	TGTGCCAGCAGCGAATGGACAGGGACTGAAGCTTTCTTT	CASSEWTGTEAFF
TRBV5-6	-	-	TRBJ1-2	TGTGCCAGCAGCTTGTTCGGCAGTCACTCCTATGGCTACACCTTC	CASSLFGSHSYGYTF
TRBV5-1	once	-	TRBJ2-3	TGCGCCAGCAGCTTCCGGGACCAAACTAGATACACAGATACGCAGTATTTT	CASSFRDQTRYTDTQYF
TRBV7-2	-	TRBD1	TRBJ1-2	TGTGCCAGCAGCCCCCCACAGGGGTTGGACTATGGCTACACCTTC	CASSPPQGLDYGYTF
TRBV7-7	-	TRBD1	TRBJ2-1	TGTGCTAGCAGCCCCCGTTCTCCCGGACAGGGCGATGAGCAGTTCTTC	CASSPRSPGQGDEQFF
TRBV7-8	-	-	TRBJ2-2	TGTGCCAGCATTCGGGGTCTAGACACCGGGGAGCTGTTTTTT	CASIRGLDTGELFF
TRBV27	-	TRBD1	TRBJ2-1	TGTGCCACCAGAGGGACAGGGGGCTACAATGAGCAGTTCTTC	CATRGTGGYNEQFF
TRBV4-1	-	-	TRBJ2-7	TGCGCCAGCAGCCAAGGGTTTAGCGTGACCTACGAGCAGTACTTC	CASSQGFSVTYEQYF
TRBV5-5	-	-	TRBJ2-7	TGTGCCAGCAGCTCCTCAGACCTCTTCGAGCAGTACTTC	CASSSSDLFEQYF
TRBV5-8	-	-	TRBJ2-7	TGTGCCAGCAGCTCGAGCGGAGAGGACGAGCAGTACTTC	CASSSSGEDEQYF
TRBV2	-	-	TRBJ1-3	TGTGCCAGCGGGGGTGTTTGGCGAAACTCTGGAAACACCATATATTTT	CASGGVWRNSGNTIYF
TRBV18	-	-	TRBJ1-3	TGTGCCAGCTCGCCGATACAGGGTCTCGTCTCTGGAAACACCATATATTTT	CASSPIQGLVSGNTIYF
TRBV11-1	-	-	TRBJ1-6	TGTGCCAGCAGCTCCGCGAACAGGGTGGGCAATTCACCCCTCCACTTT	CASSSANRVGNSPLHF
TRBV5-1	-	TRBD2	TRBJ2-7	TGCGCCAGCAGCTTGGGAGGCGGGGGGCGCTACGAGCAGTACTTC	CASSLGGGGRYEQYF
TRBV4-3	-	TRBD1	TRBJ1-2	TGCGCCAGCAGCCAAGTGGGGACAGCCAACTATGGCTACACCTTC	CASSQVGTANYGYTF
TRBV5-6	-	TRBD1	TRBJ1-2	TGTGCCAGCAGCGGGACAGCCTATGGCTACACCTTC	CASSGTAYGYTF
TRBV19	once	-	TRBJ1-6	TGTGCCAGTAGTATCAGAACAGGGAGAAGAAAGTCCTATAATTCACCCCTCCACTTT	CASSIRTGRRKSYNSPLHF
TRBV6-6	-	-	TRBJ2-7	TGTGCCAGCAGTGACCCCGGGACCGGATTTTGGGAGCAGTACTTC	CASSDPGTGFWEQYF
TRBV5-4	-	TRBD2	TRBJ2-3	TGTGCCAGCAGCTCCGGGACTAGCGGGGGAAGCACAGATACGCAGTATTTT	CASSSGTSGGSTDTQYF
TRBV5-1	once	TRBD2	TRBJ2-1	TGCGCCAGCAGCTTGGCCCCAGCGGGGACCTACAATGAGCAGTTCTTC	CASSLAPAGTYNEQFF
TRBV18	-	TRBD1	TRBJ2-7	TGTGCCAGCTCACCGGGACAGAATGACGAGCAGTACTTC	CASSPGQNDEQYF
TRBV19	-	-	TRBJ1-5	TGTGCCAGTAAGCAGAGCAATCAGCCCCAGCATTTT	CASKQSNQPQHF
TRBV27	-	-	TRBJ2-2	TGTGCCAGCAGTCTTTGGGGAGGGGAGCTGTTTTTT	CASSLWGGELFF
TRBV6-5	-	-	TRBJ1-6	TGTGCCAGCAGCTACGGGGGATCCTATAATTCACCCCTCCACTTT	CASSYGGSYNSPLHF
TRBV4-3	-	-	TRBJ2-7	TGCGCCAGCAGCCACCAGAGGGTTTACGAGCAGTACTTC	CASSHQRVYEQYF
TRBV6-5	-	-	TRBJ1-1	TGTGCCAGCAGTTTCTTCATGAACACTGAAGCTTTCTTT	CASSFFMNTEAFF
TRBV18	once	-	TRBJ2-1	TGTGCCAGCTCACCACCGACGGGAGTAGGGGACAATGAGCAGTTCTTC	CASSPPTGVGDNEQFF